This T cell receptor beta chain derives from a study of regulatory T cells in long-lasting Graves disease (dated by TCRdb to the early 2020s). With respect to the entire study: Patients with newly diagnosed Graves' disease had been on antithyroid drugs for under 3 months. Peripheral blood TCR sequencing and RNA sequencing compared persistent Graves' disease patients with newly diagnosed Graves' disease patients. The study was conducted in China and was registered as a clinical trial. A total of about 35 samples underwent TCR sequencing, from roughly 13 patients with persistent Graves' disease and about 20 patients with newly diagnosed Graves' disease.

Receptor amplification or capture employed multiplex PCR. Reads for this sample came from an Illumina HiSeq 4000. iRepertoire HTBI primers and Arm-PCR amplification of CDR3 regions were used to construct TCR beta libraries. Before sequencing, the PCR products went through gel purification. In the paper's pipeline: Gene usage analysis of CDR3 amino acid clonotypes used the roughly 60 TRBV and some 13 TRBJ segments found across samples. COPE and FqMerger were used to merge filtered high-quality paired reads into contigs. BLAST was used to align contigs to the IMGT TRBV, TRBD and TRBJ reference genes, and CDR3 was defined following IMGT. Any clonotype with a frequency above 0.1% was classified as a highly expanded clone. Shannon entropy was used to measure repertoire diversity, and the Gini coefficient was used to measure V-J evenness. Clonotypes shared by more than one individual were considered public. The public sequencing data were trimmed at Q25 with fastp and processed into clonotypes with MiXCR by TCRdb, which kept only in-frame beta chains. Rows matching on CDR3 protein sequence are summarized as one entry with the most common DNA and genes. The authors' filters were not applied to this entry. The sample table contains about 450,000 distinct CDR3 sequences; only one count was recorded for 16% of them. The ten biggest clones cover about 11% of the sample.

This clonotype has only a few counts. Its antigen is not yet known. Base quality data are lacking; no much larger clone is found one base away. From the cysteine up to the phenylalanine, the CDR3 has a length of 16 residues. Only the CDR3 DNA is retained, 48 bases long and in frame from the first base. The CDR1 and CDR2 encoded by the germline V gene are SGHRS and YFSETQ. The junction shows trimming of 4 bases on V and 6 bases on J, and the gene matches do not reach 10 bases of it. What the research found in general, with its limitations: As a limitation, the authors acknowledged that the small sample size may reduce accuracy. More public clonotypes were shared among persistent patients (roughly 3,000) than among newly diagnosed patients (more than 900). Sequencing and analysis were limited to the TCR beta chain. TRBV28, TRBJ1-2 and TRBJ2-5 were preferentially used in persistent disease, while TRBV20-1 and TRBJ2-1 were favored in newly diagnosed disease. Lower TCR Shannon entropy and fewer highly expanded clones were observed in persistent Graves' disease patients than in newly diagnosed patients, which suggested clonal expansion. Only peripheral blood was studied, because thyroid tissue, the primary lesion, was inaccessible.

The sample's time point, from its label and the paper: newly diagnosed GD, antithyroid drugs for less than 3 months. For both TCR sequencing and RNA sequencing, RNA was extracted from PBMCs in TRIzol. The diagnosis of Graves' disease was made according to American Thyroid Association guidelines. The patients came from an endocrinology department in Xi'an, China. Each patient gave 8.5 to 9.5 milliliters of peripheral blood, collected in an EDTA anticoagulant tube. Ficoll Paque Plus density gradient separation was used to isolate PBMCs, and no additional T cell sorting was done. An Agilent 2100 Bioanalyzer and agarose gel were used to check RNA quality, and a NanoDrop 2000 was used to measure RNA concentration. These data are also associated with another study on T cells in Graves' hyperthyroidism and ophthalmopathy. As described in the second report: Stable Graves' hyperthyroidism was defined as no progression to ophthalmopathy during 18 months of follow-up. Hyperthyroidism patients were newly diagnosed, had a disease duration of under 2 months, and were aged 18 to 65 years. The study excluded patients with uncontrolled infections, other autoimmune diseases, pregnancy or lactation. Diagnoses were established on the basis of clinical symptoms, serum thyroxine and TRAb, thyroid ultrasound, and orbital computed tomography. For the first round of RT-PCR on the TCR CDR3, the HTBI primer set was used together with the Qiagen OneStep RT-PCR kit. Most expanded thyroid clonotypes (frequency above 0.001) were also detected in blood, a finding suggesting that blood repertoires may reflect thyroid immune responses. A model built on a 13 V-J signature distinguished ophthalmopathy from stable hyperthyroidism, reaching about 88% sensitivity and 81.08% specificity in cross-validation and 80%/75% in testing. In validation, the model predicted progression to ophthalmopathy a median of roughly 6.5 months before onset, with about 67% sensitivity and almost 75% specificity. To identify TCR V-J signatures that set the groups apart, the researchers used a discovery cohort of 95 to 100 patients, made up of about 44 with Graves' ophthalmopathy and some 55 with stable Graves' hyperthyroidism. Prospective prediction of ophthalmopathy was tested in an independent validation cohort of 18 hyperthyroidism patients and 17 patients who later progressed to ophthalmopathy. The roughly 100 discovery patients were divided at random into training and test sets in a 7:3 ratio. In addition, the study compared T-cell repertoires in thyroid tissue and in blood from six Graves' hyperthyroidism patients. After sampling, hyperthyroidism patients received methimazole starting at 30 mg daily, and ophthalmopathy patients received high-dose intravenous methylprednisolone. Libraries were constructed in a second round of multiplex PCR, after which size selection and purification were carried out. Sequencing of the libraries was done on an Illumina HiSeq2000 using paired-end 100 bp reads. SOAPnuke was used to process the raw data, throwing out any read that contained adapters or uncalled bases, had a mean Phred below 15, or lacked an exact constant-primer or identifier match. High-quality paired reads were merged using COPE v1.2.5, and each unique nucleotide sequence was defined as a clonotype. MiTCR v1.1 was used to align the clonotypes against IMGT TRBV, TRBD and TRBJ reference segments. The analysis was restricted to V-J combinations with a frequency above 0.0001, which together covered just over 99% of the repertoires. The TCS score was defined as F50 (clonal expansion) divided by E x V (chaos), with BLOSUM62-based TCRdist calculated between CDR3 peptides within each V-J. Welch's t-statistics and random forest reduced 500 to 550 V-J features to fewer than 15, which were used in a naive Bayes classifier (R e1071). No statistical method was used to set the sample size in advance, and investigators knew the group allocation. The paper reports TCR Vbeta CDR3 sequencing of 140 or so peripheral blood samples: over 40 ophthalmopathy, approximately 74 hyperthyroidism and about 17 progressor patients.

Sequences were derived from peripheral blood mononuclear cells (PBMCs), sampled at new diagnosis, from a patient treated with antithyroid drugs. The sequence links TRBV5-1 to TRBJ2-2, and TRBD1 matches 9 of the central bases. The receptor was isolated from a woman aged 25 to 39 with Graves disease. Donor details come from another sample of the same person, matched by shared clones. The nucleotide sequence reads TGCGCCAGCAGCCAACGGGACAGGGAGGTTGCCGGGGAGCTGTTTTTT. Its product reads: CASSQRDREVAGELFF. The CDR3, completed at both ends by the reference TRBV5-1 and TRBJ2-2 genes, gives the full variable domain KAGVTQTPRYLIKTRGQQVTLSCSPISGHRSVSWYQQTPGQGLQFLFEYFSETQRNKGNFPGRFSGRQFSNSRSEMNVSTLELGDSALYLCASSQRDREVAGELFFGEGSRLTVL.